This T cell receptor (beta chain) was sequenced during a study of shared clonotypes between healthy human individuals. Study-level results: Sharing of clonotypes among donors was expected to vary with sequencing depth.

The sequencing of unsorted PBMC DNA took place on ten immunoSEQ deep assay plates. Produced via immunoSEQ multiplex PCR; TCRdb's table is partial and in-frame only. The repertoire holds about 490,000 clones, around 80% seen once, with less than 15% in the top ten. Donors included only healthy HIV-negative adults lacking recent acute infections or vaccinations. Comment on this clone: What it binds is unknown.

The germline CDR1 and CDR2 sequences are SNHLY and FYNNEI. V lost 6 bases and J 5 bases, leaving 12 bases between the germline ends. This CDR3 spans 13 amino acids. V gene TRBV2 combines with J gene TRBJ2-3; tentatively, D is TRBD1 or TRBD2 (6 bases each). Material for sequencing was PBMCs. This TCR was sampled from a woman in her thirties or forties in good health. Some clones in this sample may be carry-over from other donors' samples. The CDR3 DNA is TGTGCCAGCAGGAGGGGGGCAATAGATACGCAGTATTTT. It codes for CASRRGAIDTQYF.